This TCR beta chain was sequenced during a study of cytomegalovirus exposure and HLA in healthy donors. Study-wide results and limits: The listing of approximately 160 TCR beta chains classed them as cytomegalovirus-associated. Some public TCRs appeared in many individuals, while most sequences were rare.

Points on this clone: Its antigen is still unknown.

The study ran its PCR with 60 Vbeta and 13 Jbeta primers. Method: immunoSEQ multiplex PCR; TCRdb's copy keeps in-frame clones and lacks some. The table includes roughly 120,000 clones, 75% to 85% detected once. This receptor was obtained from a man aged 30 to 45 in good health and CMV-seronegative. Material: PBMCs.

The CDR3 nucleotides are TGTGCCAGTTGCACCAGTCCGGGCACTGAAGCTTTCTTT. Protein: CASCTSPGTEAFF. The chain links TRBV19 to TRBJ1-1; no definite D call. With 8 bases removed from V and 4 bases from J, the gap between germline ends came to 14 bases. Germline-derived CDR1 and CDR2 are LNHDA and SQIVND (reference sequence). The CDR3 covers 13 residues.